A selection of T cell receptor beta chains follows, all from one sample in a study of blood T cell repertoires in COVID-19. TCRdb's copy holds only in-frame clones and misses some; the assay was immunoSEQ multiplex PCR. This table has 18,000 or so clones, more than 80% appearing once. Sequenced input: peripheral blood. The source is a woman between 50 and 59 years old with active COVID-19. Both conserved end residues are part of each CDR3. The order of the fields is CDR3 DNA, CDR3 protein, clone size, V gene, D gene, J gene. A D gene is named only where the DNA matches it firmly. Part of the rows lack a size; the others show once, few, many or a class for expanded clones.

CDR3nt: TGTGCCATCAATAGTGTGAACACTGAAGCTTTCTTT
CDR3aa: CAINSVNTEAFF
abundance: once
v_gene: TRBV10-3
d_gene: .
j_gene: TRBJ1-1

CDR3nt: TGTGCCAGCAGTAAGGGGAGGGGTAAAGAGACCCAGTACTTC
CDR3aa: CASSKGRGKETQYF
abundance: once
v_gene: TRBV25-1
d_gene: TRBD2
j_gene: TRBJ2-5

CDR3nt: TGCGCCAGCAGCTTGGGGGACACTTACAATGAGCAGTTCTTC
CDR3aa: CASSLGDTYNEQFF
abundance: .
v_gene: TRBV5-1
d_gene: .
j_gene: TRBJ2-1

CDR3nt: TGTGCCACTGCGGGGGGCCAGGGGACGCCCCAGCATTTT
CDR3aa: CATAGGQGTPQHF
abundance: .
v_gene: TRBV7-9
d_gene: .
j_gene: TRBJ1-5

CDR3nt: TGTGCCAGAAGCCCGTACCGGGACAACGAGAACAATGAGCAGTTCTTC
CDR3aa: CARSPYRDNENNEQFF
abundance: .
v_gene: TRBV5-3
d_gene: .
j_gene: TRBJ2-1

CDR3nt: TGTGCCAGCAGTGACCCTCTCGGCGGGACAGGGGCTGAACCCCAGCATTTT
CDR3aa: CASSDPLGGTGAEPQHF
abundance: .
v_gene: TRBV6-1
d_gene: TRBD1
j_gene: TRBJ1-5

CDR3nt: TGTGCCACCAGGAGGGGGGGGCGACCGAACACTGAAGCTTTCTTT
CDR3aa: CATRRGGRPNTEAFF
abundance: .
v_gene: TRBV5-8
d_gene: .
j_gene: TRBJ1-1

CDR3nt: TGTGCCAGCAACTTCCCCGGGAGACGCTCCTACGAGCAGTACTTC
CDR3aa: CASNFPGRRSYEQYF
abundance: .
v_gene: TRBV7-3
d_gene: .
j_gene: TRBJ2-7

CDR3nt: TGTGCCAGCAGTTTTGGGCGGGAGGGGGATACGCAGTATTTT
CDR3aa: CASSFGREGDTQYF
abundance: .
v_gene: TRBV27
d_gene: TRBD2
j_gene: TRBJ2-3

CDR3nt: TGTGCCAGCAGCTTGGCCGGGGGGGTTGACTATGGCTACACCTTC
CDR3aa: CASSLAGGVDYGYTF
abundance: .
v_gene: TRBV5-4
d_gene: .
j_gene: TRBJ1-2

CDR3nt: TGTGCCAGCAGTTCTTCCCCTAACAATGAGCAGTTCTTC
CDR3aa: CASSSSPNNEQFF
abundance: .
v_gene: TRBV12-3/TRBV12-4
d_gene: .
j_gene: TRBJ2-1

CDR3nt: TGCAGTGCAAACAGGGGAGAGACCCAGTACTTC
CDR3aa: CSANRGETQYF
abundance: .
v_gene: TRBV20-1
d_gene: TRBD1
j_gene: TRBJ2-5

CDR3nt: TGCGCCAGCAGCTTGAAGGGGGGACTAGCGGGACCAAATGAGCAGTTCTTC
CDR3aa: CASSLKGGLAGPNEQFF
abundance: once
v_gene: TRBV5-1
d_gene: TRBD2
j_gene: TRBJ2-1

CDR3nt: TGTGCCAGCAGCGTAGATATCGGGAGGATTGATACGCAGTATTTT
CDR3aa: CASSVDIGRIDTQYF
abundance: .
v_gene: TRBV9
d_gene: TRBD2
j_gene: TRBJ2-3

CDR3nt: TGCGCCAGCAGCTTAAGACTAGCGGGAGGCCCAGATACGCAGTATTTT
CDR3aa: CASSLRLAGGPDTQYF
abundance: .
v_gene: TRBV5-1
d_gene: TRBD2
j_gene: TRBJ2-3

CDR3nt: TGTGCCAGCAGTGAATTCAGACAGAGTAGTGTTGGCGAGCAGTACTTC
CDR3aa: CASSEFRQSSVGEQYF
abundance: .
v_gene: TRBV25-1
d_gene: .
j_gene: TRBJ2-7

CDR3nt: TGCGCCAGCAGCTCTCAGGGGGTCCTATCCAATGAGCAGTTCTTC
CDR3aa: CASSSQGVLSNEQFF
abundance: .
v_gene: TRBV5-1
d_gene: TRBD1
j_gene: TRBJ2-1

CDR3nt: TGCGCCAGCAGCTTGGACAGGGCCGATACGCAGTATTTT
CDR3aa: CASSLDRADTQYF
abundance: .
v_gene: TRBV5-1
d_gene: .
j_gene: TRBJ2-3

CDR3nt: TGTGCCAGCAGCTTCCCGGGACTAGCCAAAAACATTCAGTACTTC
CDR3aa: CASSFPGLAKNIQYF
abundance: .
v_gene: TRBV7-2
d_gene: .
j_gene: TRBJ2-4

CDR3nt: TGCAGCGGTGATCAGACAGGGGGTAACACTGAAGCTTTCTTT
CDR3aa: CSGDQTGGNTEAFF
abundance: .
v_gene: TRBV29-1
d_gene: TRBD1
j_gene: TRBJ1-1

CDR3nt: TGCGCCAGCAGCCTGACAGACGTGGGTGGAAACACCATATATTTT
CDR3aa: CASSLTDVGGNTIYF
abundance: .
v_gene: TRBV4-1
d_gene: .
j_gene: TRBJ1-3

CDR3nt: TGCAGCGTTACGACAGACACCTCCTACGAGCAGTACTTC
CDR3aa: CSVTTDTSYEQYF
abundance: .
v_gene: TRBV29-1
d_gene: .
j_gene: TRBJ2-7

CDR3nt: TGTGCCAGCAACGTACAGGGGTTCCGGGAGACCCAGTACTTC
CDR3aa: CASNVQGFRETQYF
abundance: .
v_gene: TRBV28
d_gene: TRBD1
j_gene: TRBJ2-5

CDR3nt: TGTGCCTGGAGTGTGAGAGCGGGCGGCGAGACCCAGTACTTC
CDR3aa: CAWSVRAGGETQYF
abundance: .
v_gene: TRBV30
d_gene: .
j_gene: TRBJ2-5

CDR3nt: TGTGCCAGCAGCGCGGGACTAGCGGGAGGGATTGACGAGCAGTACTTC
CDR3aa: CASSAGLAGGIDEQYF
abundance: .
v_gene: TRBV7-2
d_gene: TRBD2
j_gene: TRBJ2-7

CDR3nt: TGTGCCAGCAGCTCAAATACAGGGTTTTTTTACGAGCAGTACTTC
CDR3aa: CASSSNTGFFYEQYF
abundance: .
v_gene: TRBV7-9
d_gene: .
j_gene: TRBJ2-7

CDR3nt: TGTGCCAGCAGTATAGGGGGGGGTTCTAACACTGAAGCTTTCTTT
CDR3aa: CASSIGGGSNTEAFF
abundance: .
v_gene: TRBV6-5
d_gene: .
j_gene: TRBJ1-1

CDR3nt: TGCGCCAGCAGCTGGACAGGGGGTACTGGGACTGAAGCTTTCTTT
CDR3aa: CASSWTGGTGTEAFF
abundance: .
v_gene: TRBV5-1
d_gene: TRBD1
j_gene: TRBJ1-1

CDR3nt: TGTGCCAGTAGCAGGGGGTTTGACGGCTTGAGCTCTGGAAACACCATATATTTT
CDR3aa: CASSRGFDGLSSGNTIYF
abundance: .
v_gene: TRBV19
d_gene: TRBD1
j_gene: TRBJ1-3

CDR3nt: TGTGCCAGCAGTTTGAGGCAGCGCTCTGGAAACACCATATATTTT
CDR3aa: CASSLRQRSGNTIYF
abundance: .
v_gene: TRBV28
d_gene: .
j_gene: TRBJ1-3

CDR3nt: TGTGCCAGCAGTTTATTGACGGGGGGCCGCGCCTACGAGCAGTACTTC
CDR3aa: CASSLLTGGRAYEQYF
abundance: .
v_gene: TRBV28
d_gene: .
j_gene: TRBJ2-7

CDR3nt: TGTGCCAGCAGCCAAGGTTTTGGGCGGGAGAGCCTCTACGAGCAGTACTTC
CDR3aa: CASSQGFGRESLYEQYF
abundance: .
v_gene: TRBV4-2
d_gene: TRBD2
j_gene: TRBJ2-7

CDR3nt: TGTGCCAGTAGTATGAACTTCAACAATGAGCAGTTCTTC
CDR3aa: CASSMNFNNEQFF
abundance: .
v_gene: TRBV19
d_gene: .
j_gene: TRBJ2-1

CDR3nt: TGCGCCAGCAGCTCACCAAAGGGGGACACGCAGTATTTT
CDR3aa: CASSSPKGDTQYF
abundance: .
v_gene: TRBV5-1
d_gene: .
j_gene: TRBJ2-3

CDR3nt: TGCAGCGTCGGTGTGGTTCATAGCAATCAGCCCCAGCATTTT
CDR3aa: CSVGVVHSNQPQHF
abundance: .
v_gene: TRBV29-1
d_gene: .
j_gene: TRBJ1-5

CDR3nt: TGCGCCAGCAGCTTGCGGGACAGGTCCTACGAGCAGTACTTC
CDR3aa: CASSLRDRSYEQYF
abundance: few
v_gene: TRBV5-1
d_gene: TRBD1
j_gene: TRBJ2-7

CDR3nt: TGTGCCAGCAGTTTAGGCATCCTGACTGAAGCTTTCTTT
CDR3aa: CASSLGILTEAFF
abundance: .
v_gene: TRBV28
d_gene: .
j_gene: TRBJ1-1

CDR3nt: TGTGCCAGTAGTATAGAATACATGAACACTGAAGCTTTCTTT
CDR3aa: CASSIEYMNTEAFF
abundance: once
v_gene: TRBV19
d_gene: .
j_gene: TRBJ1-1

CDR3nt: TGTGCCAGCAGCGGGCCCGACAGGGACAACACCTTC
CDR3aa: CASSGPDRDNTF
abundance: .
v_gene: TRBV5-6
d_gene: TRBD1
j_gene: TRBJ1-2

CDR3nt: TGTGCCTGGGATGGGACTAGCGGTTTCACAGATACGCAGTATTTT
CDR3aa: CAWDGTSGFTDTQYF
abundance: .
v_gene: TRBV30
d_gene: TRBD2
j_gene: TRBJ2-3

CDR3nt: TGTGCCTGGAGCGCCGGGACTAGCGTTTACAATGAGCAGTTCTTC
CDR3aa: CAWSAGTSVYNEQFF
abundance: .
v_gene: TRBV30
d_gene: TRBD2
j_gene: TRBJ2-1

CDR3nt: TGTGCCAGCAGCCCCCGACCGGCGGAGAACACTGAAGCTTTCTTT
CDR3aa: CASSPRPAENTEAFF
abundance: .
v_gene: TRBV7-8
d_gene: .
j_gene: TRBJ1-1

CDR3nt: TGTGCCAGCAGCTCCAGACAGGGCAATGAGCAGTTCTTC
CDR3aa: CASSSRQGNEQFF
abundance: .
v_gene: TRBV7-8
d_gene: TRBD1
j_gene: TRBJ2-1

CDR3nt: TGCAGCGGTATAACAGGTAACACTGAAGCTTTCTTT
CDR3aa: CSGITGNTEAFF
abundance: .
v_gene: TRBV29-1
d_gene: .
j_gene: TRBJ1-1

CDR3nt: TGTGCCAGCAGTGAGACAGGGCCCTTTGGCTACACCTTC
CDR3aa: CASSETGPFGYTF
abundance: .
v_gene: TRBV6-1
d_gene: TRBD1
j_gene: TRBJ1-2

CDR3nt: TGTGCCAGTAGCCCCCTAAGCGGTAGCACAGATACGCAGTATTTT
CDR3aa: CASSPLSGSTDTQYF
abundance: .
v_gene: TRBV19
d_gene: .
j_gene: TRBJ2-3

CDR3nt: TGTGCCAGCAGTCGCGGGGGGATGAACTATGGCTACACCTTC
CDR3aa: CASSRGGMNYGYTF
abundance: .
v_gene: TRBV27
d_gene: .
j_gene: TRBJ1-2

CDR3nt: TGTGCCTCGCGGGCTAGCGGGAGTGGGGAGACCCAGTACTTC
CDR3aa: CASRASGSGETQYF
abundance: .
v_gene: TRBV10-3
d_gene: TRBD2
j_gene: TRBJ2-5